These T cell receptor beta chains were read from a single sample in a study of shared clonotypes between healthy human individuals. This table comes from immunoSEQ multiplex PCR, and its TCRdb copy is limited to in-frame clones, with some not included. The table has about 600,000 clones, about 97% seen once; the top ten hold about 0.06%. Sequenced input: naive CD4+ T cells sorted from blood. Every receptor here comes from a woman in her 30s in good health. Both conserved end residues are part of each CDR3. A D gene is named only where the DNA matches it firmly. Clone sizes are given selectively: once, few, many, or a class where the clone is expanded.

V	size	D	J	DNA	CDR3
TRBV5-5	NA	NA	TRBJ1-1	TGTGCCAGCAGCTTGCGACAGAAGGAAACTGAAGCTTTCTTT	CASSLRQKETEAFF
TRBV6-5	NA	TRBD1	TRBJ1-6	TGTGCCAGCAGATCAGGGGGCGAGCGGATTTCACCCCTCCACTTT	CASRSGGERISPLHF
TRBV11-2	NA	TRBD1	TRBJ2-3	TGTGCCAGCAGCCCGATCCACGGGGACAGGGAGATGGCAGATACGCAGTATTTT	CASSPIHGDREMADTQYF
TRBV4-1	NA	TRBD1	TRBJ1-5	TGCGCCAGCAGCCAAGAAGACAGGGGGTATCAGCCCCAGCATTTT	CASSQEDRGYQPQHF
TRBV7-9	NA	TRBD2	TRBJ2-3	TGTGCCAGCAGAGCCGGGACTAGCGGCACAGATACGCAGTATTTT	CASRAGTSGTDTQYF
TRBV11-2	once	NA	TRBJ2-7	TGTGCCAGCAGCTTAGTTCGGGGCTACGAGCAGTACTTC	CASSLVRGYEQYF
TRBV19	once	NA	TRBJ2-7	TGTGCCTCTTCCAACGGCAGGGGACCCTACGAGCAGTACTTC	CASSNGRGPYEQYF
TRBV5-1	NA	TRBD2	TRBJ2-2	TGCGCCAGCAGCTTGGCGCCTAGCGGGAGGAGAACGACCGGGGAGCTGTTTTTT	CASSLAPSGRRTTGELFF
TRBV2	NA	TRBD1	TRBJ1-2	TGTGCCAGCAGTGAAACGGGACAGAGTTATGGCTACACCTTC	CASSETGQSYGYTF
TRBV28	NA	NA	TRBJ1-4	TGTGCCAGCAGTTCCTATTCGCCCGAACACGGGCTTGGGGAAAAACTGTTTTTT	CASSSYSPEHGLGEKLFF
TRBV19	NA	TRBD1	TRBJ2-1	TGTGCCAGTAGCGTGGGACAGGGGTGGCCTAGCTCCTACAATGAGCAGTTCTTC	CASSVGQGWPSSYNEQFF
TRBV28	NA	TRBD2	TRBJ2-7	TGTGCCAGCAGTCCCAACCCGGGACTAGCGGGAGGAAACAAGCGCGAGCAGTACTTC	CASSPNPGLAGGNKREQYF
TRBV2	NA	TRBD1	TRBJ2-1	TGTGCCAGCAGCGGATCCGGGACAGGGGCCTACAATGAGCAGTTCTTC	CASSGSGTGAYNEQFF
TRBV6-4	NA	NA	TRBJ2-3	TGTGCCAGCAGTGACGGGCCGGGTACTAGCACAGATACGCAGTATTTT	CASSDGPGTSTDTQYF
TRBV5-1	NA	NA	TRBJ2-5	TGCGCCAGCAGCTTGGTTGGGGGGAGCAAGACCCAGTACTTC	CASSLVGGSKTQYF
TRBV6-5	NA	NA	TRBJ2-1	TGTGCCAGCAGTTACTCAGGGGCAGCCAATGAGCAGTTCTTC	CASSYSGAANEQFF
TRBV9	NA	TRBD2	TRBJ2-1	TGTGCCAGCAGCACGGGACTAGCGGGAGTTAGGAGTGAGCAGTTCTTC	CASSTGLAGVRSEQFF
TRBV1	NA	NA	TRBJ2-1	TGCACCAGCAGCCCGGGACTAGCGCCTTTCCATGAGCAGTTCTTC	CTSSPGLAPFHEQFF
TRBV2	NA	NA	TRBJ2-7	TGTGCCAGCAGAGAGACTGGGCCGGGGGAGCAGTACTTC	CASRETGPGEQYF
TRBV5-1	NA	NA	TRBJ2-3	TGCGCCAGCACACTGGGAACTAGCACAGATACGCAGTATTTT	CASTLGTSTDTQYF
TRBV7-9	NA	TRBD1	TRBJ1-4	TGTGCCAGCAGCTGGGGACAGGGGGATGAAAAACTGTTTTTT	CASSWGQGDEKLFF
TRBV11-2	NA	NA	TRBJ2-5	TGTGCCAGCAGCTTAGTATTGGAGACCCAGTACTTC	CASSLVLETQYF